This T cell receptor (beta chain) was identified in a study of CD8 T cells in ankylosing spondylitis. Findings of the study overall: It appeared that ankylosing spondylitis blood was characterized by a TCR beta motif of several highly homologous variants.

One entry per CDR3 protein results from TCRdb running MiXCR on the 5' RACE reads. The profile shows 240,000 or so distinct CDR3 sequences, around 10% of them singletons. This clonotype was picked up a small number of times. Its specificity is unknown. CDR3 length: 12 amino acids. V dropped 5 bases and J dropped 5 bases, with 9 bases sitting between them. Looked up from germline, CDR1 is SGHTA and CDR2 is FQGTGA. The source of this sequence is a male donor with ankylosing spondylitis or in good health (not recorded which). The sequenced sample consisted of blood, either unsorted or a sorted T cell fraction (not recorded which). V and J are TRBV7-3 and TRBJ1-1; a possible D gene is TRBD1 (5 bases). CDR3 sequence reads: CASSPGETEAFF. Here the CDR3 DNA reads TGTGCCAGCAGCCCGGGGGAAACTGAAGCTTTCTTT.